This T cell receptor (beta chain) emerged from a study of identical twins. A universal primer binding site was introduced by template switching. The final cDNA contained unique molecular identifiers. TCRdb ran MiXCR on the 5' RACE reads and lists one entry per CDR3 protein. The sample has 400,000 or so distinct CDR3 sequences; around 9.7% are singletons. The CDR3 is made up of 12 amino acids. The germline gives CDR1 SEHNR, CDR2 FQNEAQ (reference sequence). Trimming removed 2 bases from V and 7 bases from J, with 5 bases in between. This clonotype was picked up a small number of times. The gene calls are TRBV7-9 and TRBJ2-2, with D uncertain. This receptor was identified in a woman in her 50s in good health. What was sequenced was naive T cells sorted from blood. CDR3 nucleotides: TGTGCCAGCAGCTTACGAGACGGGGAGCTGTTTTTT. This encodes CASSLRDGELFF.